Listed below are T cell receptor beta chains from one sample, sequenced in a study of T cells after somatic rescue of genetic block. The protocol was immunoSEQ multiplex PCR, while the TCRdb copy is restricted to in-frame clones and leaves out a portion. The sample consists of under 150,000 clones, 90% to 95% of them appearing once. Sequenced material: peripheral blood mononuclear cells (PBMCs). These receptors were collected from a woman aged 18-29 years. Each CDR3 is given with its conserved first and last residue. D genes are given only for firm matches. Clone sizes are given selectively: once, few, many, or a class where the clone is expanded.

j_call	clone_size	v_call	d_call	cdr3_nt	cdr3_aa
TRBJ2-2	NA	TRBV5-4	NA	TGTGCCAGCAGCTCTAACAGGGAAGGGACCGGGGAGCTGTTTTTT	CASSSNREGTGELFF
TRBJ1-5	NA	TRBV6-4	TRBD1	TGTGCCAGCAGTCCCCCGGGACAGGGTTTGAGTCAGCCCCAGCATTTT	CASSPPGQGLSQPQHF
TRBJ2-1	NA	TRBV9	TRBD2	TGTGCCAGCAGCCCCCGGGGTAGCGGGGGGCAATCCTACAATGAGCAGTTCTTC	CASSPRGSGGQSYNEQFF
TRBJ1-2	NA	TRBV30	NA	TGTGCCTGGAACGCCGGGACCAACTATGGCTACACCTTC	CAWNAGTNYGYTF
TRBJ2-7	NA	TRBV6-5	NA	TGTGCCAGCAGTTACGGCACAGCCCTCTCCTACGAGCAGTACTTC	CASSYGTALSYEQYF
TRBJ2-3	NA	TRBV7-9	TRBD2	TGTGCCAGCAGCCCGCGACTAGCACAGACAGATACGCAGTATTTT	CASSPRLAQTDTQYF
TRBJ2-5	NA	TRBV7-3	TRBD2	TGTGCCAGCAGCCTATGCACGGGACTATCATTCCAAGAGACCCAGTACTTC	CASSLCTGLSFQETQYF
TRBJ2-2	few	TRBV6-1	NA	TGTGCCAGCAGTGAAGACAGAGGGGAGCTGTTTTTT	CASSEDRGELFF
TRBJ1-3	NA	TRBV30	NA	TGTGCCTGGAGCGCTGCCTTCTCTGGAAACACCATATATTTT	CAWSAAFSGNTIYF
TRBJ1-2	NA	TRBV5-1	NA	TGCGCCAGCAGCGCAGGCTCCCATGGCTACACCTTC	CASSAGSHGYTF
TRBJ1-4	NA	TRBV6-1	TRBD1	TGTGCCAGCAGTGATTGGGACAGTTCAAAACTGTTTTTT	CASSDWDSSKLFF
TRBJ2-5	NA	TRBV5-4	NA	TGTGCCAGCAGCTCAAGGCCGGAGACCCAGTACTTC	CASSSRPETQYF
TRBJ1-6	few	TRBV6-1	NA	TGTGCCAGCAGTCGCGATAATTCACCCCTCCACTTT	CASSRDNSPLHF
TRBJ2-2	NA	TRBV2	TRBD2	TGTGCCAGCAGTCTGGGACTAGCGGGGGGCACCGGGGAGCTGTTTTTT	CASSLGLAGGTGELFF
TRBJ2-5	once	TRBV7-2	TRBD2	TGTGCCAGCGGACTCGACAGTGCTTGGGGGGGCCAGTACTTC	CASGLDSAWGGQYF
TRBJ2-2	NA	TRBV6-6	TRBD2	TGTGCCAGCAGTTACCCGAGCGGGGGGGTACACGGGGAGCTGTTTTTT	CASSYPSGGVHGELFF
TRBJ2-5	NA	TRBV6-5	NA	TGTGCCAGCAGTTACTCCGGAGGGACCCAGTACTTC	CASSYSGGTQYF
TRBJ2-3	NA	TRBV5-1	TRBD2	TGCGCCAGCAGCCGAACCCCGCCCGGGGGGGCTAGCACAGATACGCAGTATTTT	CASSRTPPGGASTDTQYF
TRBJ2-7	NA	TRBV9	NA	TGTGCCAGCAGCGTAGAGGGCGCCACCTACGAGCAGTACTTC	CASSVEGATYEQYF
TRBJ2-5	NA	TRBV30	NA	TGTGCCTTGGCCCCCGGCGGGGTACAAGAGACCCAGTACTTC	CALAPGGVQETQYF
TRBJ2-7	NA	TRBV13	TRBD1	TGTGCCAGCAGCTTAGGCGGGACAGGGTCCTACGAGCAGTACTTC	CASSLGGTGSYEQYF
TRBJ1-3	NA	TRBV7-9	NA	TGTGCCAGCAGCCCTATTGGGGATTCCGGAAACACCATATATTTT	CASSPIGDSGNTIYF
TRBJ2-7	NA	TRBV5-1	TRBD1	TGCGCCAGCAGCCCGGCGACAGGGGGGAATGAGTTGACCTACGAGCAGTACTTC	CASSPATGGNELTYEQYF
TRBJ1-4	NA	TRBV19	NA	TGTGCCAGTAGTATGGTGCAGGGAATATCAACTAATGAAAAACTGTTTTTT	CASSMVQGISTNEKLFF
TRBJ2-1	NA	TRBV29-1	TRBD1	TGCAGCGTTGTTGGGGTACGGGACAGGGGCTGGAATGAGCAGTTCTTC	CSVVGVRDRGWNEQFF
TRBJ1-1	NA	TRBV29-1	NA	TGCGGAATACAGGGTCCTTTGATGAACACTGAAGCTTTCTTT	CGIQGPLMNTEAFF
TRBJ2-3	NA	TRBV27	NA	TGTGCCAGCAGGACCTCCTCGGGAGATACGCAGTATTTT	CASRTSSGDTQYF
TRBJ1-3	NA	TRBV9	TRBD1	TGTGCCAGCAGCCTGAAGGGGGGGACAGGGAATCCTGGAAACACCATATATTTT	CASSLKGGTGNPGNTIYF
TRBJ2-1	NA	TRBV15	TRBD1	TGTGCCACCAGCAGGGGACAGGGAACGGACAATGAGCAGTTCTTC	CATSRGQGTDNEQFF
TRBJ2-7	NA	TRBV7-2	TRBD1	TGTGCCAGCAGCCTCAGACAGGGCAAGGGCGAGCAGTACTTC	CASSLRQGKGEQYF
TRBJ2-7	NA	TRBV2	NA	TGTGCCAGCAGTGGGGGATGGGAGCAGTACTTC	CASSGGWEQYF
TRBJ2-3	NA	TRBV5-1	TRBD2	TGCGCCAGCGCCCGGGGAGGGTCAGGTACAGATACGCAGTATTTT	CASARGGSGTDTQYF
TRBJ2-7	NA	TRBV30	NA	TGTGCCTGTCCGTCGGCAGGAGGGCTGCACGAGCAGTACTTC	CACPSAGGLHEQYF
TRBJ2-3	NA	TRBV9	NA	TGTGCCAGCAGCGTAGCTGTGGGGGCTGGCACAGATACGCAGTATTTT	CASSVAVGAGTDTQYF
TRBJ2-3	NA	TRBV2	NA	TGTGCCAGCACTCTAGGGGGGGGACAGGGCACAGATACGCAGTATTTT	CASTLGGGQGTDTQYF
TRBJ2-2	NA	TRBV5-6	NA	TGTGCCAGCACCCACGGAGGGATTCGGACGAACACCGGGGAGCTGTTTTTT	CASTHGGIRTNTGELFF
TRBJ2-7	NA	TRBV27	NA	TGTGCCAGCAGTTCCAGCTACGAGCAGTACTTC	CASSSSYEQYF
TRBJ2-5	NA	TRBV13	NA	TGTGCCAGCAGCTTAGGAGGAGGCAGGCAAGAGACCCAGTACTTC	CASSLGGGRQETQYF
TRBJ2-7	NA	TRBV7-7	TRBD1	TGTGCCAGCAGCCCAGGACAGGGGATACCCTACGAGCAGTACTTC	CASSPGQGIPYEQYF
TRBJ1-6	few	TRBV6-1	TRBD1	TGTGCCAGCAGTGGTGGACAGGGGGATAATTCACCCCTCCACTTT	CASSGGQGDNSPLHF
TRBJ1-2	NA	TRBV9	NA	TGTGCCAGCAGCGTAGCTGGGGCAGGAACTTATGGCTACACCTTC	CASSVAGAGTYGYTF
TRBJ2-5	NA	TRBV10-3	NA	TGTGCCATCAGTGAGTCGTCCGGGAGTGAGACCCAGTACTTC	CAISESSGSETQYF
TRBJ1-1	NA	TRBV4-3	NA	TGCGCCAGCAGCCAAGACAGGGGTCTGACCACTGAAGCTTTCTTT	CASSQDRGLTTEAFF
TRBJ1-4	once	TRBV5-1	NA	TGCGCCAGCAGCCTGGGGCCAACTAATGAAAAACTGTTTTTT	CASSLGPTNEKLFF
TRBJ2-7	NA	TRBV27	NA	TGTGCCAGCAGTTTAGGTAGGGGGGAATACGAGCAGTACTTC	CASSLGRGEYEQYF
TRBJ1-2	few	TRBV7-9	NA	TGTGCCAGCAGCTTAGGGGAGGACTATGGCTACACCTTC	CASSLGEDYGYTF
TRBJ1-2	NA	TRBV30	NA	TGTGCCTGGAGTCGGACAGATGCTAACTATGGCTACACCTTC	CAWSRTDANYGYTF
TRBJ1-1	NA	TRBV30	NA	TGTGCCTGGAGGGGGCCAACGGGGTATAATGAAGCTTTCTTT	CAWRGPTGYNEAFF
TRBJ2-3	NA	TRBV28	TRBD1	TGTGCCAGCAGTCTTCCCGGGACAGGGAAGGATACGCAGTATTTT	CASSLPGTGKDTQYF
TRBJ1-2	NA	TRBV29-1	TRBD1	TGCAGCGGGGGACAGGGTTTGGAGGGCTACACCTTC	CSGGQGLEGYTF
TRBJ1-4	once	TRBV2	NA	TGTGCCAGCCACAGTAATGAAAAACTGTTTTTT	CASHSNEKLFF
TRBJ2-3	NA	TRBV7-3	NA	TGTGCCAGCAGCTTAGGAAGTTCAGATACGCAGTATTTT	CASSLGSSDTQYF
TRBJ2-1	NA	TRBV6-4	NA	TGTGCCAGCAGTGACAGTGGGGGCCACTACAATGAGCAGTTCTTC	CASSDSGGHYNEQFF
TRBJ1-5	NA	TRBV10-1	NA	TGCGCCAGCAGTGACTTGTACCGGGAGCACCAACTCAATCAGCCCCAGCATTTT	CASSDLYREHQLNQPQHF
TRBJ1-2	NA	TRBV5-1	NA	TGCGCCAGCAGCTTGGACGAGGTCAGTTCTACTATTTATGGCTACACCTTC	CASSLDEVSSTIYGYTF